This T cell receptor (beta chain) was profiled in a study of T cell responses to AZD1222 COVID-19 vaccine. The overall study: Second-dose schedules of about 4 or about 12 weeks were combined.

Clones were read by immunoSEQ multiplex PCR, and TCRdb kept only the in-frame ones, dropping some. The repertoire has approximately 90,000 clones, roughly nine tenths of them found once; the top ten carry about 7.5%. With respect to this clone: What it binds is unknown.

The CDR3 covers 17 residues. Germline V gives CDR1 SEHNR, CDR2 FQNEAQ (reference sequence). V lost 2 bases and J lost 4; bases outside the gene matches: 8. Study findings and constraints: Along spike, vaccine-associated CD4 TCRs were found throughout, with dominance at 160-218 and 743-854. Among spike-specific TCRs, nearly half reportedly target unmutated variant regions. Clonal diversity may have been underestimated in mostly white British donors.

This sample comprised peripheral blood, obtained on day 0 of AZD1222 vaccination. The J gene is TRBJ2-2, the V gene TRBV7-9; 9 bases line up with TRBD2. The TCR was taken from an adult in good health. CDR3 region: CASSLLLLAGTTGELFF. CDR3 in DNA: TGTGCCAGCAGCTTACTTCTGCTAGCGGGGACCACCGGGGAGCTGTTTTTT.